The clone carrying this T cell receptor beta chain was counted a single time. Each patient's relapse followed autologous stem cell transplantation, and brentuximab vedotin exposure varied. Per the germline V gene, CDR1 is GTSNPN and CDR2 is SVGIG (reference sequence). V lost 1 base to trimming and J lost 8 bases; unmatched junction nucleotides: 7. The CDR3 loop spans 14 amino acids. Profiling relied on immunoSEQ multiplex PCR, and the TCRdb table lists in-frame clones only, not all of them. This sample has 66,000 or so clones, with about two thirds found just once. This entry is derived from a study of PD-1 blockade in classical Hodgkin lymphoma.

The clonotype was recovered from a human donor with classical Hodgkin lymphoma. This sequence joins TRBV30 and TRBJ2-1; TRBD1 matches 8 bases. The starting material was peripheral blood mononuclear cells (PBMCs), obtained before the second cycle of nivolumab. CDR3 nucleotides: TGTGCCTGGAGTGCTGGACAGGGTTGGTATGAGCAGTTCTTC. Protein product: CAWSAGQGWYEQFF.